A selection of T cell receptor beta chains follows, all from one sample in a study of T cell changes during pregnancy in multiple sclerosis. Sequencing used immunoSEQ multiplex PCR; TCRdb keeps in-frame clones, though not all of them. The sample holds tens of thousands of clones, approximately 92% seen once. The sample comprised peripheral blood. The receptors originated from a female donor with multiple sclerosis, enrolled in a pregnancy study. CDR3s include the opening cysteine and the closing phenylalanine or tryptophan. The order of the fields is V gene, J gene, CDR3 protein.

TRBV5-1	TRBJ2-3	CASSLEGGRSTDTQYF
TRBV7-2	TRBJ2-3	CASSSPLAGGDTDTQYF
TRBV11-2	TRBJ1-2	CASSLLSAVYGYTF
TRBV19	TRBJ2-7	CASIEGTGSEQYF
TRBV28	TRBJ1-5	CASSSGSFGQGNQPQHF
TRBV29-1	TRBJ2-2	CSADPGNTGELFF
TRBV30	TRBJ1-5	CAWSSPTGPQHF
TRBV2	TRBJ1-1	CARGAIEAFF
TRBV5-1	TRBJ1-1	CASSAGTALNTEAFF
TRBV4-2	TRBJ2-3	CASTDGGSSTDTQYF
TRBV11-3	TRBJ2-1	CASSPALRASSYNEQFF
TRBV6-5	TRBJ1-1	CASSIYPQTNTEAFF
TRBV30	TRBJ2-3	CAWSVQGLAYTSTDTQYF
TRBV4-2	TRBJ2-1	CASSQESGTRNEQFF
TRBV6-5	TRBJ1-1	CASSYKSNTEAFF
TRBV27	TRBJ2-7	CASSFRGQGPYEQYF
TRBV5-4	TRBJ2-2	CASSLAGTYNTGELFF
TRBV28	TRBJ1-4	CASVGGITNEKLFF
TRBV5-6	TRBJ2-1	CASSEGTSPYWQFF
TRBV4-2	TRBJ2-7	CASSQEGYEQYF
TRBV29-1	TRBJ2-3	CSVGGASWTDTQYF
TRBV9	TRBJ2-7	CASSVDGSTYEQYF
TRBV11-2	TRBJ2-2	CASRMVGGELFF
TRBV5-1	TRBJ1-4	CASNPTGQLGTNEKLFF
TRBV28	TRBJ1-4	CASTSLGKLFF
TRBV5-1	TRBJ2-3	CASSSPRPSGILPDTQYF
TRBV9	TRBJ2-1	CASSVGGADEQFF
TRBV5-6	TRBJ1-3	CASSWGTVNTIYF
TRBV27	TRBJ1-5	CASSLFRVAQPQHF
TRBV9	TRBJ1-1	CASSVEGTGDAEAFF
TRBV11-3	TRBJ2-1	CASSLGLAGHNEQFF
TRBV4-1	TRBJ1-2	CASSQGPGVFRGYTF
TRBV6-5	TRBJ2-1	CASSYGGSSYNEQFF
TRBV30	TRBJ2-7	CAWSFGEEQYF
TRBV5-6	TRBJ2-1	CASSLGDYNEQFF
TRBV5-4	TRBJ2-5	CASSFYRDRETQYF
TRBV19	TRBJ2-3	CASSINRATDTQYF
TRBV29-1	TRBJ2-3	CSGSTGTGTDTQYF
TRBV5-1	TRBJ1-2	CASSLVGEYGYTF
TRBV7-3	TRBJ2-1	CASSIGTNNEQFF